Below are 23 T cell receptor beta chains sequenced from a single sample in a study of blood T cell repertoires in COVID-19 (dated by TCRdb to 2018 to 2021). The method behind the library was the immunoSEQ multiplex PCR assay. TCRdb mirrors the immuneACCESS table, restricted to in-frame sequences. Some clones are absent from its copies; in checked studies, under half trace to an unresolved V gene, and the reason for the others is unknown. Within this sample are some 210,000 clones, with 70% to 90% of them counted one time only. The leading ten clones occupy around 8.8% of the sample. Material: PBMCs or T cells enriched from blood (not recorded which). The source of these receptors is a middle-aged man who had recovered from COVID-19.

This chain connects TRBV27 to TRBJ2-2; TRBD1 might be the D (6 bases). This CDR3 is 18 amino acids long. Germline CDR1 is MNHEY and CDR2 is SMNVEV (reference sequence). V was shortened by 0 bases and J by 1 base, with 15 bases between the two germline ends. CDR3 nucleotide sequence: TGTGCCAGCAGTTTATCGGTCCCCCGCAGGGGGAACACCGGGGAGCTGTTTTTT. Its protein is CASSLSVPRRGNTGELFF.

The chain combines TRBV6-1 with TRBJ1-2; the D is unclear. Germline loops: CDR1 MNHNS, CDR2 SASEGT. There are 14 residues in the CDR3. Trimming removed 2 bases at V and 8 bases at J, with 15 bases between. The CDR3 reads CASSERWENGGYTF. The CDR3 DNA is TGTGCCAGCAGTGAAAGGTGGGAGAATGGAGGCTACACCTTC.

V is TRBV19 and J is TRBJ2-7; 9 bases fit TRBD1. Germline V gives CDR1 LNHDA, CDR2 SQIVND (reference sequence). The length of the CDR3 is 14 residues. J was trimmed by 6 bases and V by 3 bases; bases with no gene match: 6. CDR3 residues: CASSIRDRVTEQYF. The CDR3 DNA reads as TGTGCCAGTAGTATCCGGGACAGGGTTACCGAGCAGTACTTC.

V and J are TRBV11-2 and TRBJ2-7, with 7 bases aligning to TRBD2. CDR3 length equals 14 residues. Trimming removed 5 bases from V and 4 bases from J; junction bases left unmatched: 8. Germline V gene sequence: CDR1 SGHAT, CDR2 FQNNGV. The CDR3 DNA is TGTGCCAGCAGCATTGGTTGGGAGGGGTACGAGCAGTACTTC. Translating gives CASSIGWEGYEQYF.

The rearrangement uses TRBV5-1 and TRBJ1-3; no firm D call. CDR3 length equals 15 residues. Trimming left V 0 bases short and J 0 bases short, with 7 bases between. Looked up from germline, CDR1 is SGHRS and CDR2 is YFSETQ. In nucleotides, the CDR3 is TGCGCCAGCAGCTTGGGCCAGATCTCTGGAAACACCATATATTTT. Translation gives CASSLGQISGNTIYF.

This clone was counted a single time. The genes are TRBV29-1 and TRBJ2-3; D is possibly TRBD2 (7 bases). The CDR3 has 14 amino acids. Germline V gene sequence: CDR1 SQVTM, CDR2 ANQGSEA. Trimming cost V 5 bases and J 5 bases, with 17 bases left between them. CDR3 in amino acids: CSVRLGGAGDTQYF. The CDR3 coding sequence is TGCAGCGTTAGGCTAGGGGGGGCCGGAGATACGCAGTATTTT.

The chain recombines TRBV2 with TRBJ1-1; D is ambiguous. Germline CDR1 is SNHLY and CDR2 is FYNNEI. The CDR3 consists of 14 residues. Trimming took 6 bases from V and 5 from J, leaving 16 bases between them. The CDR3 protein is CASSPPARRTEAFF. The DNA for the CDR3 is TGTGCCAGCAGCCCCCCTGCGCGTCGGACTGAAGCTTTCTTT.

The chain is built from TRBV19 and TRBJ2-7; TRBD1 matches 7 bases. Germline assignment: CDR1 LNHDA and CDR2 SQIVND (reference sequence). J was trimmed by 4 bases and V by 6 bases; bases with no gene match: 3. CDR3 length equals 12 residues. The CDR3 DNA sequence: TGTGCCAGTAGCACCAGGGGGTACGAGCAGTACTTC. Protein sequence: CASSTRGYEQYF.

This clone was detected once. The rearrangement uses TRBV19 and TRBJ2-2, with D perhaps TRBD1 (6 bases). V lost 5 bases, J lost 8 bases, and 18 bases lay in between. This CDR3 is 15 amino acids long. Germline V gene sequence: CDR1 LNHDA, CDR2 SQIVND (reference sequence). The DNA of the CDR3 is TGTGCCAGTAGTGCCGATTACAGGGTCCGAGGGGAGCTGTTTTTT. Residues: CASSADYRVRGELFF.

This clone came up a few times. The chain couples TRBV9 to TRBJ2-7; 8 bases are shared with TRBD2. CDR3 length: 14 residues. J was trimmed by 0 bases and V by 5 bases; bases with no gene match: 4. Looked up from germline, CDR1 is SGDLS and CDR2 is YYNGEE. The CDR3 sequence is CASRRGATSYEQYF. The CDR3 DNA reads TGTGCCAGCAGGCGGGGGGCCACCTCCTACGAGCAGTACTTC.

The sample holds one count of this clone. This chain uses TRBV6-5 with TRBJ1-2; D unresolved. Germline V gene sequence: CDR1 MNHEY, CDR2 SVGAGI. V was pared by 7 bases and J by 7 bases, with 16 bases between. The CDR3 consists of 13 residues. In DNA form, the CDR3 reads TGTGCCAGCATACTACTAGCGGTATCTGGCTACACCTTC. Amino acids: CASILLAVSGYTF.

CDR3 in amino acids: CASSYRGLYDGYTF. The CDR3 nucleotides are TGTGCCAGCAGTTACAGGGGACTCTACGATGGCTACACCTTC. The rearrangement uses TRBV6-5 and TRBJ1-2, with a weak D call TRBD1 (5 bases). Germline CDR1 is MNHEY and CDR2 is SVGAGI. V lost 2 bases, J lost 6 bases, and 13 bases lay in between. The CDR3 runs to 14 residues.

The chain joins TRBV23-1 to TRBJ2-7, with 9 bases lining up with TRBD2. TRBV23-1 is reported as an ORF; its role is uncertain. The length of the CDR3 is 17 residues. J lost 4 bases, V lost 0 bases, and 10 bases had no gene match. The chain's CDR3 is CASSQSLLAGHVYEQYF. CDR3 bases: TGCGCCAGCAGTCAATCTCTCCTAGCGGGACATGTATACGAGCAGTACTTC.

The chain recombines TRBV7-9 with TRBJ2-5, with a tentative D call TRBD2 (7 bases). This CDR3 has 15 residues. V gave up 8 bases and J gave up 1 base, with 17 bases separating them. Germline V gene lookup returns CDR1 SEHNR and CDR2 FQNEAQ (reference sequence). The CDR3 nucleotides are TGTGCCAGCGGGGGGGGCCAAGCCCGCCAAGAGACCCAGTACTTC. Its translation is CASGGGQARQETQYF.

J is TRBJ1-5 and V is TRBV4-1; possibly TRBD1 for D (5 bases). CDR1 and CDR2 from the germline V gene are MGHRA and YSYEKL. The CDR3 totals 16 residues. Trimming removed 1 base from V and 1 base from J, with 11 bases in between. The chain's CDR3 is CASSQGRAGSNQPQHF. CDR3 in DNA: TGCGCCAGCAGCCAAGGCAGGGCAGGGAGCAATCAGCCCCAGCATTTT.

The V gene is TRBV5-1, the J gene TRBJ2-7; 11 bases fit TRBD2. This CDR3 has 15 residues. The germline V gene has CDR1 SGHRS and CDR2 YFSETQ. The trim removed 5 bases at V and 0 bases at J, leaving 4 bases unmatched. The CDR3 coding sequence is TGCGCCAGCAGTGCGACTAGCGGGGCCTCCTACGAGCAGTACTTC. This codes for CASSATSGASYEQYF.

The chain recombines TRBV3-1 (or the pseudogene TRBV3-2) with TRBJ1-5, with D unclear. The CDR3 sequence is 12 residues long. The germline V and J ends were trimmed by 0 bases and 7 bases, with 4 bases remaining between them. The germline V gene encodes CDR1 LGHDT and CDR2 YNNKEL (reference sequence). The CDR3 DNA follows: TGTGCCAGCAGCCAAGATACACAGCCCCAGCATTTT. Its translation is CASSQDTQPQHF.

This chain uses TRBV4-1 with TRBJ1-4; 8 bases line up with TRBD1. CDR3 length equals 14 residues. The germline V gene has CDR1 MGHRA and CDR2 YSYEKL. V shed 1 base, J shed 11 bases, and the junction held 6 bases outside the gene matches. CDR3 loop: CASSQGDRGWKLFF. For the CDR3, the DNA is TGCGCCAGCAGCCAAGGCGACAGGGGCTGGAAACTGTTTTTT.

In nucleotides, the CDR3 is TGTGCCAGCAGACCTTCCGGGACTACCCACCACGAGCAGTACTTC. It translates to CASRPSGTTHHEQYF. The chain links TRBV13 to TRBJ2-7; 7 bases fit TRBD2. J was trimmed by 5 bases and V by 6 bases; bases with no gene match: 13. Germline values: CDR1 PRHDT, CDR2 FYEKMQ (reference sequence). CDR3 length equals 15 residues.

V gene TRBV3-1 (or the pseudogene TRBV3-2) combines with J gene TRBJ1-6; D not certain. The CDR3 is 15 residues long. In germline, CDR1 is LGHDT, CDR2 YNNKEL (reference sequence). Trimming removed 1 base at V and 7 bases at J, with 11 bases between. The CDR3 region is CASSQARGSNSPLHF. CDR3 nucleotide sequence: TGTGCCAGCAGCCAAGCGCGGGGATCAAATTCACCCCTCCACTTT.

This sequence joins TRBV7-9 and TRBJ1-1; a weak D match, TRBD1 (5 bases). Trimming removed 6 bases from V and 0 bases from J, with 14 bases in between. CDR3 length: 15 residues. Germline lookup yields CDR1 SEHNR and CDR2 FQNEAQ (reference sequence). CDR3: CASRPGGTLNTEAFF. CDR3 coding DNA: TGTGCCAGCAGACCAGGCGGGACCCTGAACACTGAAGCTTTCTTT.

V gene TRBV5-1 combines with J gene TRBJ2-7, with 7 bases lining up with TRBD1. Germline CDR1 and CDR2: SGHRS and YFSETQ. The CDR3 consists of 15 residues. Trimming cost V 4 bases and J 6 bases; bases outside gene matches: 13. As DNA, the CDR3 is TGCGCCAGCAGCCAGGACAGGATGTCTTTGCGCGAGCAGTACTTC. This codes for CASSQDRMSLREQYF. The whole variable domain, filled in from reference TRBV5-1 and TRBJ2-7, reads KAGVTQTPRYLIKTRGQQVTLSCSPISGHRSVSWYQQTPGQGLQFLFEYFSETQRNKGNFPGRFSGRQFSNSRSEMNVSTLELGDSALYLCASSQDRMSLREQYFGPGTRLTVT.

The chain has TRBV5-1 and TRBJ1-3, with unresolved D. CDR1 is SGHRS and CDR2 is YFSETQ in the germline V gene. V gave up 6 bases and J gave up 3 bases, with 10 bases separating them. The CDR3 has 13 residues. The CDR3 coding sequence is TGCGCCAGCAAGGAGGGTGATGGAAACACCATATATTTT. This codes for CASKEGDGNTIYF.